Each of the 7 T cell receptor beta chains below was sequenced from the same sample in a study of T cell responses to AZD1222 COVID-19 vaccine. Clones were read by immunoSEQ multiplex PCR, and TCRdb kept only the in-frame ones, dropping some. The sample has approximately 140,000 clones; 90% are singletons. Source: peripheral blood, taken 28 days after the second AZD1222 dose. These TCRs come from an adult who received the AZD1222 COVID-19 vaccine.

The J gene is TRBJ1-5, the V gene TRBV4-2; tentatively, D is TRBD1 (6 bases). The V end was cut by 0 bases, the J end by 3 bases, with 12 bases between. This CDR3 comprises 16 residues. The V gene's germline CDR1 is LGHNA and CDR2 YNFKEQ. CDR3 sequence: CASSQESRGINQPQHF. In DNA, the CDR3 is TGTGCCAGCAGCCAAGAGTCCAGGGGAATCAATCAGCCCCAGCATTTT.

The J gene is TRBJ2-3, the V gene TRBV6-5; D possibly corresponds to TRBD2 (5 bases). This CDR3 spans 14 amino acids. Germline CDR1 MNHEY, CDR2 SVGAGI. Trimming stripped 7 bases from V and 5 bases from J, with 16 bases between. The CDR3 reads CASKSAVTEDTQYF. The CDR3 nucleotides read TGTGCCAGCAAGTCAGCGGTTACCGAAGATACGCAGTATTTT.

The chain joins TRBV18 to TRBJ2-7; 7 positions agree with TRBD2. Germline V gives CDR1 KGHSH, CDR2 LQKENI. Losses at the gene ends were 6 bases for V and 2 bases for J; bases not matched to a gene: 7. The CDR3 is made up of 14 amino acids. CDR3 amino acids: CASSQRGRTYEQYV. The DNA of the CDR3 is TGTGCCAGCTCTCAGCGGGGCCGTACCTACGAGCAGTACGTC.

Here the CDR3 DNA reads TGTGCCAGCGGCGAGGACAGGGGGCGCGGAGAGACCCAGTACTTC. Encoded protein: CASGEDRGRGETQYF. J is TRBJ2-5 and V is TRBV2; 11 bases map to TRBD1. J was trimmed by 4 bases and V by 8 bases; bases with no gene match: 9. The CDR3 consists of 15 residues. CDR1 is SNHLY, CDR2 FYNNEI, per germline.

The table lists this clone with a count of one. The V and J genes are TRBV5-1 and TRBJ1-6; possible D gene TRBD1, 6 bases. This CDR3 comprises 17 residues. Germline values: CDR1 SGHRS, CDR2 YFSETQ. Trimming took 3 bases from V and 6 from J, leaving 19 bases between them. CDR3 protein: CASSSLVSGTPNSPLHF. The CDR3 nucleotides read TGCGCCAGCAGCTCCCTAGTTTCCGGGACACCTAATTCACCCCTCCACTTT.

This chain joins TRBV9 and TRBJ1-2; D is unresolved. CDR1 is SGDLS and CDR2 is YYNGEE in the germline V gene. The CDR3 covers 14 residues. V was shortened by 4 bases and J by 4 bases, with 14 bases between the two germline ends. In DNA, the CDR3 is TGTGCCAGCAGCCAAAGCGACGGACGCTATGGCTACACCTTC. It codes for CASSQSDGRYGYTF.

This clone was seen only once. The V gene is TRBV4-3, the J gene TRBJ2-1; D unclear. Trimming removed 1 base at V and 0 bases at J, with 7 bases between. CDR1 is LGHNA and CDR2 is YSLEER in the germline V gene. The CDR3 is 15 amino acids. The CDR3 loop is CASSQVGSSYNEQFF. DNA of the CDR3: TGCGCCAGCAGCCAAGTGGGATCCTCCTACAATGAGCAGTTCTTC.